These 24 T cell receptor beta chains were all obtained from the same sample, sequenced in a study of T-cell reconstitution after alpha-beta-depleted transplantation in children. TCRbeta library preparation incorporated unique molecular identifiers. TCRdb reanalysed the PCR reads using MiXCR and keeps one entry per CDR3 protein. Among 450,000 to 600,000 distinct CDR3 sequences, 10% to 15% were seen once, and the ten largest hold about 2%. The specimen comprised PBMCs, mostly from graft donor cells, sampled 360 days after TCRalphabeta/CD19-depleted stem cell transplant. The receptor source for this set is a male patient younger than 18 who had a stem cell transplant for acute myeloid leukemia, so the T cells may come from the graft donor.

This clonotype was observed many times. The chain employs TRBV7-3 and TRBJ2-3; no clear D. Trimming removed 2 bases at V and 8 bases at J, with 11 bases between. The CDR3 covers 13 residues. Per the germline V gene, CDR1 is SGHTA and CDR2 is FQGTGA. CDR3 coding DNA: TGTGCCAGCAGCTTAGCCGGGCTGGGTACGCAGTATTTT. Its protein product is CASSLAGLGTQYF.

CDR3 region: CASSQDRGLSGANVLTF. The DNA of the CDR3 is TGCGCCAGCAGCCAAGATCGGGGGCTCTCTGGGGCCAACGTCCTGACTTTC. The chain combines TRBV4-3 with TRBJ2-6; the D call may be TRBD1 or TRBD2 (6 bases each). This CDR3 comprises 17 residues. Trimming removed 0 bases from V and 0 bases from J, with 9 bases in between. Germline CDR1 reads LGHNA; CDR2 reads YSLEER.

The J gene is TRBJ2-7, the V gene TRBV12-3 or TRBV12-4; D is perhaps TRBD2 (6 bases). The CDR3 runs to 15 residues. With 6 bases removed from V and 4 bases from J, the gap between germline ends came to 19 bases. In nucleotides, the CDR3 is TGTGCCAGCAGCCCGGGTGGGACTCAATTATACGAGCAGTACTTC. Its protein is CASSPGGTQLYEQYF.

This clonotype appeared a few times. The chain combines TRBV9 with TRBJ2-3, with 7 bases identical to TRBD2. This CDR3 is 15 amino acids long. The V and J ends lost 4 bases and 3 bases, in that order; junction bases with no gene match: 8. Germline assignment: CDR1 SGDLS and CDR2 YYNGEE. CDR3 sequence reads: CASSNRAGLTDTQYF. The CDR3 DNA reads TGTGCCAGCAGCAACAGAGCGGGACTTACAGATACGCAGTATTTT.

This clonotype was counted only a few times. Written as DNA, the CDR3 is TGCAGCGTTGAAGACGAGGGGGCTTGGGGAGCTTTCTTT. Translating gives CSVEDEGAWGAFF. The rearrangement links TRBV29-1 to TRBJ1-1; 7 nucleotides agree with TRBD1. CDR1 and CDR2 from the germline V gene are SQVTM and ANQGSEA. The CDR3 is made up of 13 amino acids. The trim removed 0 bases at V and 10 bases at J, leaving 8 bases unmatched.

This clonotype has only a few counts. This chain joins TRBV4-2 and TRBJ2-7; D is possibly TRBD2 (7 bases). Germline values: CDR1 LGHNA, CDR2 YNFKEQ. Trimming removed 3 bases at V and 3 bases at J, with 27 bases between. The CDR3 length is 19 residues. CDR3 amino acids: CASSQQGGGTTLWGYEQYF. DNA for the CDR3: TGTGCCAGCAGCCAGCAAGGGGGAGGGACTACCCTTTGGGGCTACGAGCAGTACTTC.

The gene calls are TRBV12-3 or TRBV12-4 and TRBJ2-2; 7 bases are a match to TRBD1. V gave up 1 base and J gave up 4 bases; unmatched junction bases: 12. This CDR3 is built from 18 residues. CDR3 in DNA: TGTGCCAGCAGTTTAGATCCAGGGGGAATAGGGGGCACCGGGGAGCTGTTTTTT. Protein sequence: CASSLDPGGIGGTGELFF.

The chain employs TRBV7-2 and TRBJ2-7; 11 bases line up with TRBD2. Germline V gives CDR1 SGHTA, CDR2 FQGNSA. CDR3 size: 17 residues. The V and J ends lost 2 bases and 3 bases, in that order; junction bases with no gene match: 9. The DNA of the CDR3 is TGTGCCAGCAGCTTATATAGCGGGAGGGCCACTAACTACGAGCAGTACTTC. Translating it yields CASSLYSGRATNYEQYF.

The V call is TRBV29-1, the J call TRBJ2-3; D remains unclear. Trimming cost V 6 bases and J 5 bases, with 9 bases left between them. CDR3 length: 11 amino acids. Germline values: CDR1 SQVTM, CDR2 ANQGSEA. The CDR3 loop is CSVKVGDTQYF. CDR3 coding DNA: TGCAGCGTGAAAGTAGGAGATACGCAGTATTTT.

This clonotype has a handful of counts. V gene TRBV6-2 or TRBV6-3 combines with J gene TRBJ2-1, with D hard to call. The CDR3 totals 15 residues. With 5 bases removed from V and 4 bases from J, the gap between germline ends came to 15 bases. Germline loops: CDR1 MNHEY, CDR2 SVGEGT. In nucleotides, the CDR3 is TGTGCCAGCAGTACCTTTGGGCTGGCATACAATGAGCAGTTCTTC. Translated: CASSTFGLAYNEQFF.

At least ten counts were recorded for this clonotype. The V gene is TRBV20-1, the J gene TRBJ2-5; possible D gene TRBD2, 7 bases. V was cut by 3 bases and J by 1 base, with 18 bases left in between. The CDR3 has 16 residues. Germline lookup yields CDR1 DFQATT and CDR2 SNEGSKA (reference sequence). As DNA, the CDR3 is TGCAGTGCTAGCAGAGATGGGGGGGCATTCCAAGAGACCCAGTACTTC. It codes for CSASRDGGAFQETQYF.

This clonotype has ten or more counts. The gene calls are TRBV5-5 and TRBJ2-5; D may be TRBD1 (5 bases). The CDR3 is made up of 14 amino acids. Germline lookup yields CDR1 SGHKS and CDR2 YYEKEE (reference sequence). With 7 bases removed from V and 4 bases from J, the gap between germline ends came to 17 bases. This chain's CDR3 is CASSKGLVGETQYF. CDR3 DNA: TGTGCCAGCTCCAAGGGGCTAGTGGGAGAGACCCAGTACTTC.

The chain combines TRBV7-3 with TRBJ2-7, with 9 nucleotides matching TRBD1. V lost 5 bases to trimming and J lost 5 bases; unmatched junction nucleotides: 7. The CDR3 sequence is 14 residues long. Germline V gives CDR1 SGHTA, CDR2 FQGTGA. DNA of the CDR3: TGTGCCAGCAGCCCCCGGGGACAGGGCCACGAGCAGTACTTC. Translated: CASSPRGQGHEQYF.

The CDR3 region has the DNA TGCAGCGCGGAGAGGACGGGGACCCTTGCTGAGCAGTTCTTC. Its translation is CSAERTGTLAEQFF. V gene TRBV29-1 combines with J gene TRBJ2-1; D possibly uses TRBD1 or TRBD2 (5 bases each). CDR3 length equals 14 residues. V lost 7 bases and J lost 9, with 22 bases in between. Germline V gene data show CDR1 as SQVTM and CDR2 as ANQGSEA.

The chain carries TRBV4-3 and TRBJ2-7; D might be TRBD2 (6 bases). This CDR3 region has 15 residues. V lost 3 bases and J 0 bases, leaving 12 bases between the germline ends. Germline V gene sequence: CDR1 LGHNA, CDR2 YSLEER. CDR3 loop: CASSQEGRSSYEQYF. CDR3 DNA sequence: TGCGCCAGCAGCCAGGAGGGACGGAGCTCCTACGAGCAGTACTTC.

There are many counts of this clonotype. As DNA, the CDR3 is TGCAGCGTTGACAACAGCGGGAGGTGGAATGAGCAGTTCTTC. Protein product: CSVDNSGRWNEQFF. The chain uses TRBV29-1 and TRBJ2-1, with TRBD2 matching over 9 bases. There are 14 residues in the CDR3. Germline CDR1 and CDR2: SQVTM and ANQGSEA. After removal of 3 bases from V and 7 bases from J, the junction contained 7 bases not matched to a gene.

This clonotype turned up a few times. The chain is built from TRBV29-1 and TRBJ2-7; tentative D call: TRBD2 (5 bases). V was cut by 3 bases and J by 2 bases, with 5 bases left in between. The CDR3 has 11 residues. Germline CDR1 and CDR2: SQVTM and ANQGSEA. CDR3 coding DNA: TGCAGCGTTGACGGGGCCTACGAGCAGTACTTC. Translation: CSVDGAYEQYF.

This chain uses TRBV9 with TRBJ2-3, with 8 bases lining up with TRBD2. Germline trimming cut 2 bases from V and 4 bases from J; bases unmatched to any gene: 15. The CDR3 loop spans 18 amino acids. Germline CDR1 and CDR2: SGDLS and YYNGEE. DNA for the CDR3: TGTGCCAGCAGCGTGGGGGTTCCAGGGACTAGGGGCGCAGATACGCAGTATTTT. Its protein is CASSVGVPGTRGADTQYF.

In this sample, this clonotype turned up many times. The rearrangement links TRBV21-1 to TRBJ2-5; the listed D gene, TRBD1, was not tested against the DNA. TRBV21-1 is reported as a pseudogene. The CDR3 extends over 15 amino acids. For the CDR3, the DNA is TGTGCCAGCAGCAACCCCGGGACGTACCAAGAGACCCAGTACTTC. Amino acid sequence: CASSNPGTYQETQYF.

This chain links TRBV20-1 with TRBJ1-2; maybe TRBD1 (5 bases). V was clipped by 6 bases and J by 2 bases, with 16 bases between them. Germline V lookup: CDR1 DFQATT, CDR2 SNEGSKA (reference sequence). The CDR3 runs to 14 residues. The CDR3 DNA reads TGCAGTGCCGAACTTCTGACAGAGAACTATGGCTACACCTTC. Protein: CSAELLTENYGYTF.

The rearrangement joins TRBV20-1 to TRBJ1-3, with a weak D call TRBD1 (5 bases). The CDR3 spans 15 residues. The germline CDR1 and CDR2 sequences are DFQATT and SNEGSKA (reference sequence). The V end was cut by 4 bases, the J end by 0 bases, with 13 bases between. CDR3 in DNA: TGCAGTGCTAACCCCGGGACCGACTCTGGAAACACCATATATTTT. This encodes CSANPGTDSGNTIYF.

This clonotype was observed a handful of times. The gene calls are TRBV27 and TRBJ2-5; 7 nucleotides line up with TRBD1. There are 14 residues in the CDR3. Germline CDR1 and CDR2: MNHEY and SMNVEV (reference sequence). V lost 2 bases and J lost 2; bases outside the gene matches: 2. The CDR3 DNA is TGTGCCAGCAGTTTAATGGACAGGCAAGAGACCCAGTACTTC. This sequence encodes CASSLMDRQETQYF.

This clonotype was found many times. The CDR3 nucleotides read TGCGCCAGCAGCTTTTTACTAGCGGGAGGAGACAATGAGCAGTTCTTC. Encoded protein: CASSFLLAGGDNEQFF. This chain joins TRBV5-1 and TRBJ2-1; 12 bases align to TRBD2. This CDR3 comprises 16 residues. The V gene's germline CDR1 is SGHRS and CDR2 YFSETQ. J was trimmed by 5 bases and V by 2 bases; bases with no gene match: 5.

The V and J genes are TRBV6-2 or TRBV6-3 and TRBJ2-4, with TRBD2 matching 8 bases. Germline trimming cut 6 bases from V and 8 bases from J; bases unmatched to any gene: 6. The CDR3 sequence is 13 residues long. The V gene's germline CDR1 is MNHEY and CDR2 SVGEGT. This CDR3 reads CASRGDGRDIQYF. DNA of the CDR3: TGTGCCAGCAGGGGGGACGGGAGGGACATTCAGTACTTC.